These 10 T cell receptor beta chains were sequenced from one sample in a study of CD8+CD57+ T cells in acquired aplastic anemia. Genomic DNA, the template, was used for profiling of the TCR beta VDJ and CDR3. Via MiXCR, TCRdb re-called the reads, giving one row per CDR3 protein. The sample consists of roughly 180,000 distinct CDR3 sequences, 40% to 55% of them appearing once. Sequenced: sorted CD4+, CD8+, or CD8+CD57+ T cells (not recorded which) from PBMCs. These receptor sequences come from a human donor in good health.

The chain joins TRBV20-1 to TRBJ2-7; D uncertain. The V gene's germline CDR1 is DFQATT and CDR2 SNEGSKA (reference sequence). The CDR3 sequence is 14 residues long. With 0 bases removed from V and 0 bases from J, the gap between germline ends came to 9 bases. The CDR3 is CSARDSTVSYEQYF. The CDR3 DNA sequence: TGCAGTGCTAGAGATTCGACCGTCTCCTACGAGCAGTACTTC.

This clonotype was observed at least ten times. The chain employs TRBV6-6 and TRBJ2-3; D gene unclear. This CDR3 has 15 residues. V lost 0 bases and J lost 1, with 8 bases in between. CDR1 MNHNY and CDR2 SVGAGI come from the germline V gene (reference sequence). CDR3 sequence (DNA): TGTGCCAGCAGTTACTCGCCCGCCCGCACAGATACGCAGTATTTT. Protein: CASSYSPARTDTQYF.

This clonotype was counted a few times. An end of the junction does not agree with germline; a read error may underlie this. The CDR3 spells CASSGTGLGETQYF. CDR3 DNA sequence: TGTGCCAGCAGCGGGACAGGGCTAGGGGAGACCCAGTACTTC. The rearrangement uses TRBV15 and TRBJ2-5, with 9 positions matching TRBD1. Germline CDR1 reads LNHNV; CDR2 reads YYDKDF (reference sequence). The length of the CDR3 is 14 residues.

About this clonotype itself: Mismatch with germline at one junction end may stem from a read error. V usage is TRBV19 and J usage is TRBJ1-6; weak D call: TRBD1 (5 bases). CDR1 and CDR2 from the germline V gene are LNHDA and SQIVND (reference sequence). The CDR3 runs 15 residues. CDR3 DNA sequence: TGTGCCAGCTCGCTGGAGGGGCACTATAATTCACCCCCCCACTTT. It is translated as CASSLEGHYNSPPHF.

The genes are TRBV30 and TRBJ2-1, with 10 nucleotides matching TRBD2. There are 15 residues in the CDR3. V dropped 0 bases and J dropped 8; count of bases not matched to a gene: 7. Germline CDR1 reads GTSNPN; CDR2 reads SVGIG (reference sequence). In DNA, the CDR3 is TGTGCCTGGAGTGTAGGGCTAGCGGGAGCCTATGAGCAGTTCTTC. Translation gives CAWSVGLAGAYEQFF.

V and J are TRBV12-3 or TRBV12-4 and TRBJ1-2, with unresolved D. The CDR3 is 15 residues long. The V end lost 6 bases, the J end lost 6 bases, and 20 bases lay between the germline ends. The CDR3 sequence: CASSLGGPRRHGYTF. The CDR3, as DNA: TGTGCCAGCAGCCTCGGAGGGCCACGAAGGCATGGCTACACCTTC.

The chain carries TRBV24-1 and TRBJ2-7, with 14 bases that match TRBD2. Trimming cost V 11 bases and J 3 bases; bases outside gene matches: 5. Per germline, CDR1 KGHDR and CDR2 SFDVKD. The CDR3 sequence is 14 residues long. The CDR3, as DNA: TGTGCCAACCCCGGGACTAGCGGGAGCTACGAGCAGTACTTC. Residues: CANPGTSGSYEQYF.

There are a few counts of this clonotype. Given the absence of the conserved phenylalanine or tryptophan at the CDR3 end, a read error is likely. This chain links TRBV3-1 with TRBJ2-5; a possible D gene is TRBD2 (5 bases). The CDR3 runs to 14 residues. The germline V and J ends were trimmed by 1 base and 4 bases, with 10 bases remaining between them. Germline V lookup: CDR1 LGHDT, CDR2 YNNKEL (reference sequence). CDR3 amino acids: CASSQAGSSETQYL. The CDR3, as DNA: TGTGCCAGCAGCCAAGCTGGGAGTTCAGAGACCCAGTACCTC.

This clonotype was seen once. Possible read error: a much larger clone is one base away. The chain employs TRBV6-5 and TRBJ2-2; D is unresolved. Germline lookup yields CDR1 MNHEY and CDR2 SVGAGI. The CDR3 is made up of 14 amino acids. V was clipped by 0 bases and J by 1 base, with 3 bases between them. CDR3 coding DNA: TGTGCCAGCAGTTACTCGCAGAACACCGGGGAGCTGTTTTTT. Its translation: CASSYSQNTGELFF.

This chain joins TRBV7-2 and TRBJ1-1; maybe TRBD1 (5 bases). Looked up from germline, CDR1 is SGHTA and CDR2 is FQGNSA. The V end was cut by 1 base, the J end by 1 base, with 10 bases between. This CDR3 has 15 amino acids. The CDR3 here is CASSLVLTANTEAFF. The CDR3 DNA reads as TGTGCCAGCAGCTTAGTTTTGACAGCGAACACTGAAGCTTTCTTT. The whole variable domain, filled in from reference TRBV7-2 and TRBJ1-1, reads GAGVSQSPSNKVTEKGKDVELRCDPISGHTALYWYRQSLGQGLEFLIYFQGNSAPDKSGLPSDRFSAERTGGSVSTLTIQRTQQEDSAVYLCASSLVLTANTEAFFGQGTRLTVV.